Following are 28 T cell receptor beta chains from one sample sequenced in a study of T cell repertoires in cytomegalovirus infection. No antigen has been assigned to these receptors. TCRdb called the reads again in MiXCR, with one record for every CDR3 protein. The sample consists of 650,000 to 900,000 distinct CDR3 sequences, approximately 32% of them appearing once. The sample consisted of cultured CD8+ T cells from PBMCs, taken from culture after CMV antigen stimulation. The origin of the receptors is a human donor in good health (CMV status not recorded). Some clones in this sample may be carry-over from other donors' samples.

The CDR3 sequence is CASSDTSKETQYF. In DNA form, the CDR3 reads TGTGCCAGCAGCGATACTAGTAAAGAGACCCAGTACTTC. The genes are TRBV7-4 and TRBJ2-5, with D perhaps matching TRBD2 (5 bases). The CDR3 has 13 amino acids. Deletions cut 5 bases from V and 3 bases from J, with 10 bases between. The germline gives CDR1 SGHVT, CDR2 SQSDAQ. The full variable domain, its missing parts supplied by reference TRBV7-4 and TRBJ2-5, is GAGVSQSPRYKVAKRGRDVALRCDSISGHVTLYWYRQTLGQGSEVLTYSQSDAQRDKSGRPSGRFSAERPERSVSTLKIQRTEQGDSAVYLCASSDTSKETQYFGPGTRLLVL.

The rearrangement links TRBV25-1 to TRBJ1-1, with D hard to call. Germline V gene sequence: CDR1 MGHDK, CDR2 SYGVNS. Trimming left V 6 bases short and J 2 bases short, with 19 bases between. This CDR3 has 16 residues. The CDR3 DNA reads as TGTGCCAGCAGCTCCAACTTTTACGGGGTTAACACTGAAGCTTTCTTT. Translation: CASSSNFYGVNTEAFF.

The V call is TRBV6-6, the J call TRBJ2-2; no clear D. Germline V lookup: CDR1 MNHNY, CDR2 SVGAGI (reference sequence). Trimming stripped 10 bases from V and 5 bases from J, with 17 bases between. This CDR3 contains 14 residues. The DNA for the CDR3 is TGTGCCACCCGAACACCCCTAAGTACCGGGGAGCTGTTTTTT. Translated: CATRTPLSTGELFF.

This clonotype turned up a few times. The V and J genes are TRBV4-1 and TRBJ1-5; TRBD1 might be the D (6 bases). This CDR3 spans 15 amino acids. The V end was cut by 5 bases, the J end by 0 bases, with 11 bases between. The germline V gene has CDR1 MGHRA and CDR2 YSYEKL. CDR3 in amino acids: CASSTWTDSNQPQHF. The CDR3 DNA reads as TGCGCCAGCAGCACATGGACAGATAGCAATCAGCCCCAGCATTTT.

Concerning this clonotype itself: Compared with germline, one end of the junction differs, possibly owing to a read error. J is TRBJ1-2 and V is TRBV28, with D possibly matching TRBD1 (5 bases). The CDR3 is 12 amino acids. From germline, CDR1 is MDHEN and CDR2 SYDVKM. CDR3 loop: CASSFDSHPAFF. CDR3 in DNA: TGTGCCAGCAGTTTCGACAGCCACCCCGCGTTCTTC.

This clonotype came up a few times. The CDR3 reads CASSPTRGGGARLGEQFF. The CDR3 DNA reads as TGTGCCAGCAGCCCCACCAGGGGCGGGGGGGCGAGATTAGGTGAGCAGTTCTTC. The chain uses TRBV7-6 and TRBJ2-1, with 9 nucleotides matching TRBD2. The CDR3 is 18 amino acids. Germline CDR1 reads SGHVS; CDR2 reads FNYEAQ. Trimming took 5 bases from V and 9 from J; bases not matched to a gene: 20.

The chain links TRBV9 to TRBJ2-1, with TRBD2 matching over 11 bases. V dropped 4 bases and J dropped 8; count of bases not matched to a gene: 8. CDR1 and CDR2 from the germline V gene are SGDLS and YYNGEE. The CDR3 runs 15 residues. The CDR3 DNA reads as TGTGCCAGCAGCTATAGCGGGGGGGCGGTCGATGAGCAGTTCTTC. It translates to CASSYSGGAVDEQFF.

CDR3 coding DNA: TGTGCCAGCAGCTTAGGGGGGGGGACACCCTTTATCGGGGAGCTGTTTTTT. This sequence encodes CASSLGGGTPFIGELFF. The V and J genes are TRBV11-2 and TRBJ2-2, with D possibly being TRBD2 (7 bases). CDR1 is SGHAT and CDR2 is FQNNGV in the germline V gene. This CDR3 has 17 residues. Trimming took off 1 base at V and 7 bases at J, with 19 bases between the two ends.

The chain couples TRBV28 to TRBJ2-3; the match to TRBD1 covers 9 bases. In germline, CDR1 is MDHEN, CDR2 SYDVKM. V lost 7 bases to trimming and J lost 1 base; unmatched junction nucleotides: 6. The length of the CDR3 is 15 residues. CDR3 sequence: CASTRGTGRTDTQYF. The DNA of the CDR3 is TGTGCCAGCACCAGGGGGACAGGGCGCACAGATACGCAGTATTTT. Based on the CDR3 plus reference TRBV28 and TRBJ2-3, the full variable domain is DVKVTQSSRYLVKRTGEKVFLECVQDMDHENMFWYRQDPGLGLRLIYFSYDVKMKEKGDIPEGYSVSREKKERFSLILESASTNQTSMYLCASTRGTGRTDTQYFGPGTRLTVL.

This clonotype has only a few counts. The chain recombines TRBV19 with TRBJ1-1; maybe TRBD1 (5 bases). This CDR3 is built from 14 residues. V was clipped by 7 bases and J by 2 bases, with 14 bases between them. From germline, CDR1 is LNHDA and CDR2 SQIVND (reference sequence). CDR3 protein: CASNPGNENTEAFF. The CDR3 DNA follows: TGTGCCAGTAACCCAGGGAATGAAAACACTGAAGCTTTCTTT.

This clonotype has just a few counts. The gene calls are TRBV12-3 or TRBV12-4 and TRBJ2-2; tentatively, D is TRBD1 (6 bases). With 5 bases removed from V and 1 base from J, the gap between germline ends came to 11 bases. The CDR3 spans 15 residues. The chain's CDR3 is CASSPTGLNTGELFF. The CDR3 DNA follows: TGTGCCAGCAGTCCGACAGGTTTGAACACCGGGGAGCTGTTTTTT.

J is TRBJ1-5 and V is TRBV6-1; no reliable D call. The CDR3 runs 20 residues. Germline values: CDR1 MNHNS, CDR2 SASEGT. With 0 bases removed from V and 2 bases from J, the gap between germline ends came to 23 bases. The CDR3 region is CASSEALSHRMRRGNQPQHF. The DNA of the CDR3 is TGTGCCAGCAGTGAAGCCCTATCCCACCGAATGAGAAGAGGCAATCAGCCCCAGCATTTT.

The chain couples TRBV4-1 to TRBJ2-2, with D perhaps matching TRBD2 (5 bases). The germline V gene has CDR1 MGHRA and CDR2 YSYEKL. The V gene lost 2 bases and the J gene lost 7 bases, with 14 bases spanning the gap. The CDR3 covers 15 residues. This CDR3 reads CASSQSRGKVGELFF. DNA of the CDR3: TGCGCCAGCAGCCAAAGTCGGGGAAAAGTCGGGGAGCTGTTTTTT.

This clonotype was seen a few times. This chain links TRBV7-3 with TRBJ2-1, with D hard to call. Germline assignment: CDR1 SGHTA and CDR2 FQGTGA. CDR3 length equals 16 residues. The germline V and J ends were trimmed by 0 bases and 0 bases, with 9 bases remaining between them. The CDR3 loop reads CASSLTDTNSYNEQFF. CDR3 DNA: TGTGCCAGCAGCTTAACAGACACCAACTCCTACAATGAGCAGTTCTTC.

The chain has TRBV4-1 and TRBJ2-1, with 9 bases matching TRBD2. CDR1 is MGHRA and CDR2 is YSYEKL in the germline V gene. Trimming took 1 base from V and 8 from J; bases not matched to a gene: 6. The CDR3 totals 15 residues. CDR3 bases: TGCGCCAGCAGCCAAGCTCTAGCGGGGTCGTATGAGCAGTTCTTC. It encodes CASSQALAGSYEQFF.

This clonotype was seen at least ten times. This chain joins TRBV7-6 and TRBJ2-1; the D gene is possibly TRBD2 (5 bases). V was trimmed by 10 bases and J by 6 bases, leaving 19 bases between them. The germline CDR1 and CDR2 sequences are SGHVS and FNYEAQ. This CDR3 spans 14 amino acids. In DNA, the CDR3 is TGTGCCACCTCCGACCCTAGCTACTCCAATGAGCAGTTCTTC. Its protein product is CATSDPSYSNEQFF.

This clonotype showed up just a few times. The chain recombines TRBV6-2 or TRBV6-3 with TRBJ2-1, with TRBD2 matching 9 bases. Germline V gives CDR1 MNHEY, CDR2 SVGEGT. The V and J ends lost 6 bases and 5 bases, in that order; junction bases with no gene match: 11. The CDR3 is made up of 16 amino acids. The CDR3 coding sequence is TGTGCCAGCAGCCCCCTGACTAGCGGAGAAAACAATGAGCAGTTCTTC. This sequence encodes CASSPLTSGENNEQFF.

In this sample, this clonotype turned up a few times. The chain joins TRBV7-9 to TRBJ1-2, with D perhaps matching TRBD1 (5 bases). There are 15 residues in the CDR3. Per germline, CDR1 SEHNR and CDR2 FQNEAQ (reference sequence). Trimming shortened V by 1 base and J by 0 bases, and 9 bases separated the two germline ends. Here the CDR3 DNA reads TGTGCCAGCAGCTTAGGACAGATAGCTAACTATGGCTACACCTTC. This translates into CASSLGQIANYGYTF. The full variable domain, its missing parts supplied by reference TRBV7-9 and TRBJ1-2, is DTGVSQNPRHKITKRGQNVTFRCDPISEHNRLYWYRQTLGQGPEFLTYFQNEAQLEKSRLLSDRFSAERPKGSFSTLEIQRTEQGDSAMYLCASSLGQIANYGYTFGSGTRLTVV.

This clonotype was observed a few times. The CDR3 sequence is CASSHRDRAGNTIYF. CDR3 DNA sequence: TGTGCCAGCAGTCACCGGGACAGGGCTGGAAACACCATATATTTT. The rearrangement joins TRBV25-1 to TRBJ1-3; 9 bases are a match to TRBD1. CDR3 length equals 15 residues. J was trimmed by 2 bases and V by 5 bases; bases with no gene match: 4. In germline, CDR1 is MGHDK, CDR2 SYGVNS.

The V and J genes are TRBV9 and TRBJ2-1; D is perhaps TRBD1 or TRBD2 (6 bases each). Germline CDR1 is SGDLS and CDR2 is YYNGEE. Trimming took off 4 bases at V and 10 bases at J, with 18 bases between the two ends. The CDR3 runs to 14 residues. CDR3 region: CASSQGGGLREQFF. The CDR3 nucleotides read TGTGCCAGCAGCCAAGGAGGGGGGCTAAGAGAGCAGTTCTTC.

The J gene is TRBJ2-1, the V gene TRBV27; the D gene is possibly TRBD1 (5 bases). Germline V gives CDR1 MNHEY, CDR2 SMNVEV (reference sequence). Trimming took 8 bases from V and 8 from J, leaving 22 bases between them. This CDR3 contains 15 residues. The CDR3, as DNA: TGTGCCAGCCGACCTTGGGGCTTAAACTCCGATGAGCAGTTCTTC. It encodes CASRPWGLNSDEQFF.

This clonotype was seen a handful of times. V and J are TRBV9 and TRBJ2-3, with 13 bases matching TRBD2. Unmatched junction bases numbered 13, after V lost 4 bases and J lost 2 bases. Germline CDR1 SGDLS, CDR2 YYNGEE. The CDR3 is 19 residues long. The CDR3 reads CASSSRQPLAGGPTDTQYF. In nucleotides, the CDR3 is TGTGCCAGCAGCTCCCGTCAACCACTAGCGGGGGGGCCCACAGATACGCAGTATTTT.

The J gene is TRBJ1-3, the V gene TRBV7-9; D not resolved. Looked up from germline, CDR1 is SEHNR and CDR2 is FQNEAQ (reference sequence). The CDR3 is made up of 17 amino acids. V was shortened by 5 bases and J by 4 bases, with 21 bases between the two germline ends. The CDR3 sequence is CASSPSKDFLLGNTIYF. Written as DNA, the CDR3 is TGTGCCAGCAGCCCGTCGAAAGACTTCCTTCTCGGAAACACCATATATTTT. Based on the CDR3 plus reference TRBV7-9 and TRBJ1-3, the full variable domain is DTGVSQNPRHKITKRGQNVTFRCDPISEHNRLYWYRQTLGQGPEFLTYFQNEAQLEKSRLLSDRFSAERPKGSFSTLEIQRTEQGDSAMYLCASSPSKDFLLGNTIYFGEGSWLTVV.

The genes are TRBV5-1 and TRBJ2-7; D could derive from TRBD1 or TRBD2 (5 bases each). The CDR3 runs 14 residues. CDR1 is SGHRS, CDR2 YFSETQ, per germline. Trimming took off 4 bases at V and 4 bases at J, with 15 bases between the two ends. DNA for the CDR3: TGCGCCAGCAGCCCACCAGGGAGACAATACGAGCAGTACTTC. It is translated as CASSPPGRQYEQYF.

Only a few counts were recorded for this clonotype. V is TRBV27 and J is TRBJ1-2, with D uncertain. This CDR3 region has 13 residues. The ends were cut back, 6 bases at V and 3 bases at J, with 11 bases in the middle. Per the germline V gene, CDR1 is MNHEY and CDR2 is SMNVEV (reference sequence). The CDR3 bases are TGTGCCAGCAGCGACGGGTCTTACTATGGCTACACCTTC. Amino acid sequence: CASSDGSYYGYTF.

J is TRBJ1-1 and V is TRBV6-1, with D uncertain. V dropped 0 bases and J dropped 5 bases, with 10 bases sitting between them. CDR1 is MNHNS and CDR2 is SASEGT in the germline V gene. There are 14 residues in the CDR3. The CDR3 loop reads CASSEALATTEAFF. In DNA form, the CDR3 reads TGTGCCAGCAGTGAAGCTCTGGCCACTACTGAAGCTTTCTTT.

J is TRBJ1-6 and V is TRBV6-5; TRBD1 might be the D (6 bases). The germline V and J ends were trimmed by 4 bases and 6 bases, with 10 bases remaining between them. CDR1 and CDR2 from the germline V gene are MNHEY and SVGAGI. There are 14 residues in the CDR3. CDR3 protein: CASSFQGPNSPLHF. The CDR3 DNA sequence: TGTGCCAGCAGTTTTCAGGGGCCTAATTCACCCCTCCACTTT.

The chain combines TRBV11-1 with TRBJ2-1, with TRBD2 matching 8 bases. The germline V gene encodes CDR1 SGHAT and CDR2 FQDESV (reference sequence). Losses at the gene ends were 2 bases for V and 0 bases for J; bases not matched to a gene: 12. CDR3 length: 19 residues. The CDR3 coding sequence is TGTGCCAGCAGCTTAAAATTACGGACTAGCACCTTCTCCTACAATGAGCAGTTCTTC. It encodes CASSLKLRTSTFSYNEQFF.